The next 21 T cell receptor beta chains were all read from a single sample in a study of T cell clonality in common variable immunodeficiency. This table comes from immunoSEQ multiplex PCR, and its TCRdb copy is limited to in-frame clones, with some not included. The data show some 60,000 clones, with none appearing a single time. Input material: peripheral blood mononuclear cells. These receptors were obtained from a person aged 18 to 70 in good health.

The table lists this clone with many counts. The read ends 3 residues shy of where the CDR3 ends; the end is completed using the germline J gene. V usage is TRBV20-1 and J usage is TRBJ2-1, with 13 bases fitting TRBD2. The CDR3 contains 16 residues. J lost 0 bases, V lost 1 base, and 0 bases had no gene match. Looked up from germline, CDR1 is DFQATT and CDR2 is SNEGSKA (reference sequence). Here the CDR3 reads CSARGLAGGSYNEQFF. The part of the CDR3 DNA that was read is TGCAGTGCTAGAGGACTAGCGGGAGGCTCCTACAATGAG.

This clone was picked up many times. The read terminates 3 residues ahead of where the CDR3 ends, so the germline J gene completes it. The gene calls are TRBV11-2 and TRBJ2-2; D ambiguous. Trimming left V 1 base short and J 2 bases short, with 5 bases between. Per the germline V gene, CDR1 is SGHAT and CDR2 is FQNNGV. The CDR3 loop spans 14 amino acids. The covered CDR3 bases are TGTGCCAGCAGCTTAGGACTTAACACCGGGGAG. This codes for CASSLGLNTGE. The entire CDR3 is CASSLGLNTGELFF.

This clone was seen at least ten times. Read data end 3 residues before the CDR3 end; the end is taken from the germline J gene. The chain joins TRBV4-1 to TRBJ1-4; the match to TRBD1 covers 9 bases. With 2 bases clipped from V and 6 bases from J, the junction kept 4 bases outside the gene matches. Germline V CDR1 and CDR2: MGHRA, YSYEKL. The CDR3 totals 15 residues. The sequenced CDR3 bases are TGCGCCAGCAGCCAACCGGGACAGGGAGATGAAAAA. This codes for CASSQPGQGDEK. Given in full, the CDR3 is CASSQPGQGDEKLFF.

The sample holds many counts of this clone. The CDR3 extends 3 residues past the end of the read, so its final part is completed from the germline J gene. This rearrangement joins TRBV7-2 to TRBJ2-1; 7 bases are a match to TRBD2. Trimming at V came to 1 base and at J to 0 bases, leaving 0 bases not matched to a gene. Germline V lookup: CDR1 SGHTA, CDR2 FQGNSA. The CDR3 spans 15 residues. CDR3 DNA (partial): TGTGCCAGCAGCTTAGGGACTAGCTCCTACAATGAG. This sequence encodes CASSLGTSSYNE. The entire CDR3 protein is CASSLGTSSYNEQFF.

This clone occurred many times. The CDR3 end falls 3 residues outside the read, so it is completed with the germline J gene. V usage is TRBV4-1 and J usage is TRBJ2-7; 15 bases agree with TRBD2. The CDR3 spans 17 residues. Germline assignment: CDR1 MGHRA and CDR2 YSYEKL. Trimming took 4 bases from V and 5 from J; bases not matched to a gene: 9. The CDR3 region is CASSPQRTSGRGNEQYF. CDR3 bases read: TGCGCCAGCAGCCCTCAACGGACTAGCGGGAGGGGGAACGAG.

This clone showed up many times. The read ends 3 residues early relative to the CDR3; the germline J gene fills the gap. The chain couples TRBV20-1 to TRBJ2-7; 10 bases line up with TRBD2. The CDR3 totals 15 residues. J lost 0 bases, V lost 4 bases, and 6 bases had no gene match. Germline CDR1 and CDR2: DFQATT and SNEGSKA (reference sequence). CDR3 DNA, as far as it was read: TGCAGTGCTACTACTAGCGGGACCAGCTCCTACGAG. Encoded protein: CSATTSGTSSYE. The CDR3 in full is CSATTSGTSSYEQYF.

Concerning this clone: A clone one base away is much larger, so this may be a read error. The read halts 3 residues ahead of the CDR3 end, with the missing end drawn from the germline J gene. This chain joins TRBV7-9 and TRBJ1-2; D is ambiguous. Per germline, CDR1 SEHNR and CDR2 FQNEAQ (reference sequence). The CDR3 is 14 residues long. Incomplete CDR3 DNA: TGTTCCAGCAGCTTAGTCCCGACTACGGGCGGC. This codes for CSSSLVPTTGG. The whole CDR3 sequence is CSSSLVPTTGGYTF.

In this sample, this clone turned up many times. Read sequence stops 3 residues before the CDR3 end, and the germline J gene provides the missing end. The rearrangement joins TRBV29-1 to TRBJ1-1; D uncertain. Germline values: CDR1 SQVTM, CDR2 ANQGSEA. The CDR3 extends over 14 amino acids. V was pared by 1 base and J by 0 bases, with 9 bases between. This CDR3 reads CSVEGRRMNTEAFF. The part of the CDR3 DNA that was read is TGCAGCGTTGAAGGTCGGCGGATGAACACTGAA.

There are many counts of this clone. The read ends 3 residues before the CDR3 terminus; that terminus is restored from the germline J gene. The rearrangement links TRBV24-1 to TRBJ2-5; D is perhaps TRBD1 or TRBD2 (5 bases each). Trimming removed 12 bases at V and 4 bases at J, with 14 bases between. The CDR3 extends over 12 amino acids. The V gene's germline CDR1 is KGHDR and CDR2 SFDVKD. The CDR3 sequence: CAPRPRGETQYF. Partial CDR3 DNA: TGTGCCCCTCGGCCGAGGGGAGAGACC.

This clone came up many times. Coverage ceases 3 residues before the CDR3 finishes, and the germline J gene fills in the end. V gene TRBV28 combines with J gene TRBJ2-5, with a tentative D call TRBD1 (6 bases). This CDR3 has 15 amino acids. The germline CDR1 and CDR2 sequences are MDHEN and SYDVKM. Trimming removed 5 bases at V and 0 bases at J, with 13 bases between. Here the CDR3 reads CASSTTTGYQETQYF. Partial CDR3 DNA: TGTGCCAGCAGTACTACCACAGGGTACCAAGAGACC.

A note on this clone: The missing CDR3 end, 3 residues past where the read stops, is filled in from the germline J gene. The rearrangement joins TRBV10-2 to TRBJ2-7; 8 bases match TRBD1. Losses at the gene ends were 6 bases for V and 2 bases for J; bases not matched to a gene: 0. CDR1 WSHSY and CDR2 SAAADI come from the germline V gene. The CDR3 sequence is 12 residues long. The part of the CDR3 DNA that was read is TGCGCCAGCAGGGACAGGGCCTACGAG. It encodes CASRDRAYE. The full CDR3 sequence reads CASRDRAYEQYF.

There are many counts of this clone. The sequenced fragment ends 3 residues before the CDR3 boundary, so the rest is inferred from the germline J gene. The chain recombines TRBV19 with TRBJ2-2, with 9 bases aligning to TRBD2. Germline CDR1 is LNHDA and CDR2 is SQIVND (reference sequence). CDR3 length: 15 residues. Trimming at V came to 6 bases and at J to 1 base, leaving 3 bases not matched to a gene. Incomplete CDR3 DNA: TGTGCCAGTAGCCGACTAGCGGAGAACACCGGGGAG. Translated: CASSRLAENTGE. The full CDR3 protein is CASSRLAENTGELFF.

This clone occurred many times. The chain's CDR3 is CASSSIRQGETDTQYF. The CDR3 bases that were read are TGTGCCAGTAGTTCGATTCGACAGGGTGAGACAGATACG. The V gene is TRBV19, the J gene TRBJ2-3; TRBD1 matches 7 bases. The CDR3 extends 3 residues past the end of the read, so its final part is completed from the germline J gene. This CDR3 region has 16 residues. Germline V gene sequence: CDR1 LNHDA, CDR2 SQIVND (reference sequence). V lost 5 bases to trimming and J lost 3 bases; unmatched junction nucleotides: 11.

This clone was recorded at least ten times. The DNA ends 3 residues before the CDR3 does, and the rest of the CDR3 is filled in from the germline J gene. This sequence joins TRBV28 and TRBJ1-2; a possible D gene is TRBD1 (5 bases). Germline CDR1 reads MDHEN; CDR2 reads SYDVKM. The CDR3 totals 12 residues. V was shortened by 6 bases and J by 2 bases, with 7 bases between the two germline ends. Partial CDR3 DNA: TGTGCCAGCAGACCAGGGAACTATGGC. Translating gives CASRPGNYG. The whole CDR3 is CASRPGNYGYTF.

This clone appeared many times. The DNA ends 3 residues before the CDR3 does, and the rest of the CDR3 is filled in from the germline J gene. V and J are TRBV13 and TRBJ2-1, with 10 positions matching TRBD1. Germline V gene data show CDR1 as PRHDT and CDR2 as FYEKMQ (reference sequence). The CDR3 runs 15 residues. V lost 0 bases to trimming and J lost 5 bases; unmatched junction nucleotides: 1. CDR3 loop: CASSLGGTGDNEQFF. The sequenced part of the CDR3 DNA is TGTGCCAGCAGCTTAGGGGGGACAGGGGACAATGAG.

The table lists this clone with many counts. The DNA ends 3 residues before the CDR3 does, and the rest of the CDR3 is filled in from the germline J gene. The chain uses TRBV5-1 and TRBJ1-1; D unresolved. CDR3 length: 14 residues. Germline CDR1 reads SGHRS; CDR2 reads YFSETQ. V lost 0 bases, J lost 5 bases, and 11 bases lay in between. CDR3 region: CASSLDPMSTEAFF. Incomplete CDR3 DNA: TGCGCCAGCAGCTTGGACCCTATGAGTACTGAA.

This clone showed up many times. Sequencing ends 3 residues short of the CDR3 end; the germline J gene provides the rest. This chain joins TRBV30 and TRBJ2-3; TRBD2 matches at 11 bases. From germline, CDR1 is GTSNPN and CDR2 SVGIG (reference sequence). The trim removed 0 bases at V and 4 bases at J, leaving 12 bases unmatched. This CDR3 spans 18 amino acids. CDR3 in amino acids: CAWSVLRVAGGPSDTQYF. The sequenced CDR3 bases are TGTGCCTGGAGTGTACTGAGAGTAGCGGGAGGGCCCTCAGATACG.

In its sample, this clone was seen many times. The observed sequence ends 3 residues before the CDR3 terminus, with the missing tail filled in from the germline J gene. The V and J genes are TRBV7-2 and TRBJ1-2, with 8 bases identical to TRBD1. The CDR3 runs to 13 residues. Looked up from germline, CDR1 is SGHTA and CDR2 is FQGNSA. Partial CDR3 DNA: TGTGCCAGCAGCTTAGAACAGGGGGGCGGC. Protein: CASSLEQGGG. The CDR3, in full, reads CASSLEQGGGYTF.

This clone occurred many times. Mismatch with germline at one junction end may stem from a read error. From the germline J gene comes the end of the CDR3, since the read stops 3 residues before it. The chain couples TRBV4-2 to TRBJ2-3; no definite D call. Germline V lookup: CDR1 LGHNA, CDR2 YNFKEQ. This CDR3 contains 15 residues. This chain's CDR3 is CASSQDRVLTNTQYF. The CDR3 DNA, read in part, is TGCGCCAGCAGCCAAGACCGTGTTCTGACAAATACG.

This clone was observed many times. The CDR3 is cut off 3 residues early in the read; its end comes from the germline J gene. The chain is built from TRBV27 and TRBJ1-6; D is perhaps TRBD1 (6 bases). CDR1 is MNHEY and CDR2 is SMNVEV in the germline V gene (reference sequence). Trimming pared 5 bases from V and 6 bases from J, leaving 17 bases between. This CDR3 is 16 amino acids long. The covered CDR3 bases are TGTGCCAGCAGTACCCTCCAGACAGGTTTTAATTCACCC. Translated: CASSTLQTGFNSP. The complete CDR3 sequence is CASSTLQTGFNSPLHF.

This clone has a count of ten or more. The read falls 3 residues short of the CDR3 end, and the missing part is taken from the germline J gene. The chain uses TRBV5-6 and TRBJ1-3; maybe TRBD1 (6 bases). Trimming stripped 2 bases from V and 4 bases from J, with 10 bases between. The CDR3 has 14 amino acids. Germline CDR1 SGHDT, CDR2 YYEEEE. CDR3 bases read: TGTGCCAGCAGCTTACCAGGGGTAGGAAACACC. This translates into CASSLPGVGNT. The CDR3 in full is CASSLPGVGNTIYF.